This entry lists 23 T cell receptor beta chains sequenced from one sample in a study of T cells expressing NK-cell markers (dated by TCRdb to 2020 to 2022). The library was built by means of 5' RACE. Sequencing instrument: Illumina HiSeq 2000. TCRdb reprocessed the reads and assigns one entry to each CDR3 protein sequence, leaving out DNA. Per the sample table, the count is 550,000 to 600,000 distinct CDR3 sequences. The ten most abundant clones make up roughly 3.5% of the sample. What was sequenced was blood T cells: a sorted CD56 or NKG2C T cell subset, CD4+ or CD8+ T cells, or bulk PBMC T cells (not recorded which). The source of these receptors is a man between 18 and 35 years old in good health. Donor details come from another sample of the same person, matched by shared clones.

This rearrangement joins TRBV11-3 to TRBJ2-3; the D call from TCRdb, TRBD1, cannot be confirmed without DNA. Germline CDR1 SGHNT, CDR2 YENEEA. This CDR3 is 18 amino acids long. CDR3 in amino acids: CASSLGGRGTGPRDTQYF.

CDR3 sequence reads: CASSQGSGAGGTDTQYF. The gene calls are TRBV4-3 and TRBJ2-3; lacking DNA, the TRBD2 call made by TCRdb goes unchecked. Germline values: CDR1 LGHNA, CDR2 YSLEER. The CDR3 extends over 17 amino acids.

V is TRBV19 and J is TRBJ1-4; the TCRdb call, TRBD1, lacks DNA for checking. The CDR3 runs to 14 residues. The germline V gene encodes CDR1 LNHDA and CDR2 SQIVND (reference sequence). The CDR3 sequence: CASSRQGKEEKLFF. Full variable domain (rest looked up from reference TRBV19 and TRBJ1-4): DGGITQSPKYLFRKEGQNVTLSCEQNLNHDAMYWYRQDPGQGLRLIYYSQIVNDFQKGDIAEGYSVSREKKESFPLTVTSAQKNPTAFYLCASSRQGKEEKLFFGSGTQLSVL.

The J gene is TRBJ2-5, the V gene TRBV29-1. This CDR3 spans 13 amino acids. CDR1 SQVTM and CDR2 ANQGSEA come from the germline V gene. This chain's CDR3 is CSVVGRVAETQYF.

The rearrangement uses TRBV4-2 and TRBJ2-5; the TCRdb D gene call, TRBD1, has no DNA to confirm it. Germline V gene data show CDR1 as LGHNA and CDR2 as YNFKEQ. The CDR3 runs 14 residues. The CDR3 protein is CASSQDLGPGAQYF.

The rearrangement uses TRBV20-1 and TRBJ2-1; TCRdb's D call of TRBD2 is untestable without DNA. CDR1 and CDR2 (germline): DFQATT, SNEGSKA (reference sequence). This CDR3 spans 17 amino acids. The CDR3 here is CSARDFRTSGRSNEQFF.

This chain links TRBV5-1 with TRBJ1-1. CDR3 length equals 13 residues. The V gene's germline CDR1 is SGHRS and CDR2 YFSETQ. CDR3 residues: CASRRTMDTEAFF.

The chain joins TRBV2 to TRBJ2-1. The CDR3 loop spans 14 amino acids. Germline values: CDR1 SNHLY, CDR2 FYNNEI. Here the CDR3 reads CASSEIRSHNEQFF.

The chain is built from TRBV12-3 or TRBV12-4 and TRBJ2-7; there is no DNA to check the TCRdb D call of TRBD2. The CDR3 is made up of 15 amino acids. The CDR3 loop reads CASSLLLAGSYEQYF.

The chain joins TRBV3-1 to TRBJ2-2; TCRdb picks TRBD1, but there is no DNA to check that call. This CDR3 has 17 amino acids. Per the germline V gene, CDR1 is LGHDT and CDR2 is YNNKEL (reference sequence). CDR3 sequence reads: CASSQETGGFGTGELFF.

This CDR3 reads CASSSSTSGVYNEQFF. The chain uses TRBV11-3 and TRBJ2-1; there is no DNA to check the TCRdb D call of TRBD2. The length of the CDR3 is 16 residues. Per germline, CDR1 SGHNT and CDR2 YENEEA.

This chain connects TRBV10-3 to TRBJ1-1; absent DNA, TCRdb's TRBD1 call cannot be checked. CDR1 ENHRY and CDR2 SYGVKD come from the germline V gene. This CDR3 is 16 amino acids long. This chain's CDR3 is CAAQKGSQTGGTEAFF.

The chain combines TRBV7-8 with TRBJ2-1; the D call of TRBD1 rests on TCRdb alone, since no DNA is present to check it. Germline-derived CDR1 and CDR2 are SGHVS and FQNEAQ. This CDR3 region has 16 residues. The CDR3 sequence: CASSLVQGVYDNEQFF. The full variable domain, rest sourced from reference TRBV7-8 and TRBJ2-1, is GAGVSQSPRYKVAKRGQDVALRCDPISGHVSLFWYQQALGQGPEFLTYFQNEAQLDKSGLPSDRFFAERPEGSVSTLKIQRTQQEDSAVYLCASSLVQGVYDNEQFFGPGTRLTVL.

This chain uses TRBV11-2 with TRBJ1-1. The CDR3 sequence is 13 residues long. Germline CDR1 SGHAT, CDR2 FQNNGV. The CDR3 here is CASSLEPGVVAFF. Using reference TRBV11-2 and TRBJ1-1 for the parts outside the CDR3, the full variable domain is EAGVAQSPRYKIIEKRQSVAFWCNPISGHATLYWYQQILGQGPKLLIQFQNNGVVDDSQLPKDRFSAERLKGVDSTLKIQPAKLEDSAVYLCASSLEPGVVAFFGQGTRLTVV.

The genes are TRBV7-2 and TRBJ2-5; checking the TCRdb D call of TRBD2 is not possible without DNA. CDR1 and CDR2 (germline): SGHTA, FQGNSA. The CDR3 is 16 residues long. The CDR3 protein is CASSLAAASGQETQYF.

This sequence joins TRBV10-3 and TRBJ2-6. The CDR3 covers 12 residues. Germline V gives CDR1 ENHRY, CDR2 SYGVKD. The CDR3 loop reads CATLGGANVLTF.

The chain recombines TRBV9 with TRBJ2-7; TCRdb names TRBD1, which stays unverified in the absence of DNA. There are 15 residues in the CDR3. The germline CDR1 and CDR2 sequences are SGDLS and YYNGEE. The CDR3 loop is CASSEGARGVYEQYF. The complete variable domain, with remaining parts taken from reference TRBV9 and TRBJ2-7, reads DSGVTQTPKHLITATGQRVTLRCSPRSGDLSVYWYQQSLDQGLQFLIQYYNGEERAKGNILERFSAQQFPDLHSELNLSSLELGDSALYFCASSEGARGVYEQYFGPGTRLTVT.

The chain recombines TRBV12-3 or TRBV12-4 with TRBJ1-6. The CDR3 has 15 amino acids. The CDR3 region is CASTERYGEGSPLHF.

The CDR3 region is CASSPVGRASTDTQYF. The rearrangement links TRBV6-1 to TRBJ2-3. In germline, CDR1 is MNHNS, CDR2 SASEGT. The CDR3 covers 16 residues.

The chain combines TRBV24-1 with TRBJ1-2; lacking DNA, the TRBD1 call made by TCRdb goes unchecked. The CDR3 is 13 amino acids. CDR1 KGHDR and CDR2 SFDVKD come from the germline V gene. The CDR3 sequence: CATSFSRNYGYTF.

The rearrangement links TRBV10-2 to TRBJ2-5. The CDR3 covers 14 residues. The germline V gene encodes CDR1 WSHSY and CDR2 SAAADI. CDR3: CASSPLVSRETQYF.

This chain joins TRBV11-1 and TRBJ2-1; there is no DNA to check the TCRdb D call of TRBD1. The CDR3 runs 15 residues. Germline CDR1 is SGHAT and CDR2 is FQDESV (reference sequence). CDR3 protein: CASSPRRLNMNEQFF.

This rearrangement joins TRBV3-1 to TRBJ2-1; TCRdb's D gene call, TRBD2, goes unchecked for lack of DNA. CDR3 length: 13 amino acids. Germline V gene data show CDR1 as LGHDT and CDR2 as YNNKEL (reference sequence). CDR3 region: CASSQDIDGRRFF.